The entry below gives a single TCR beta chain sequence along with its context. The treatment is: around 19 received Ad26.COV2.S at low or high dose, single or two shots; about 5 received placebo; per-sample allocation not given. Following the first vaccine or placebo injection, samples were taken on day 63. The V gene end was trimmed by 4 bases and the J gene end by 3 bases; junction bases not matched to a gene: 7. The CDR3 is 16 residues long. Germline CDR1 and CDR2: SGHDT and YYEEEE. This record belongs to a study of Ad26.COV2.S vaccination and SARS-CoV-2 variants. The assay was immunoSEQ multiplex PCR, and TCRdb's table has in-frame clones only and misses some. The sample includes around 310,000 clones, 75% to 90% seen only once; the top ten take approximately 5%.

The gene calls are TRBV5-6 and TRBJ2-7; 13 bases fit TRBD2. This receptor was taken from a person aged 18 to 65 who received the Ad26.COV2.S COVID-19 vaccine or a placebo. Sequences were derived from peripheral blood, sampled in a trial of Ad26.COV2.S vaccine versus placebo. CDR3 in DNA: TGTGCCAGCAGCCATGGACTAGCGGGGGCCCTCTACGAGCAGTACTTC. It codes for CASSHGLAGALYEQYF.